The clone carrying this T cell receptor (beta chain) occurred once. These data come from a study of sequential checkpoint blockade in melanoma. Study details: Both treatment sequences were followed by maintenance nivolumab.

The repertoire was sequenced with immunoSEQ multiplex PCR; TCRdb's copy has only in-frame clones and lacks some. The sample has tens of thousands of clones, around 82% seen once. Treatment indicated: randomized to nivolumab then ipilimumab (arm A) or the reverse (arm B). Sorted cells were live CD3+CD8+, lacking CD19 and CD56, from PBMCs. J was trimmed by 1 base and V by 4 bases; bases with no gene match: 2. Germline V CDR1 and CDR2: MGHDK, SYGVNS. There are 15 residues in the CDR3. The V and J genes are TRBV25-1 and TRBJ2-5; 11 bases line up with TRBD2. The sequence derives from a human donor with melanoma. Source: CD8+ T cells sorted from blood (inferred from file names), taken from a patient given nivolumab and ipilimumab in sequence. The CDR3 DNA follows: TGTGCCAGCAGTGGACTAGCGGGACCCCAAGAGACCCAGTACTTC. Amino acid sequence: CASSGLAGPQETQYF.